The next 20 T cell receptor beta chains were all read from a single sample in a study of vaccination effects on CD4 cells after COVID-19. Sequencing used immunoSEQ multiplex PCR; TCRdb keeps in-frame clones, though not all of them. Of 70,000 or so clones listed, 77% are singletons. These receptors have no known antigen. The culture ran for less than 12 days, and then CD4+ T cells were isolated. The specimen was CD4+ T cells from PBMCs cultured without peptide, collected before COVID-19 vaccination. Receptor source: a human donor who received a COVID-19 vaccine.

The gene calls are TRBV6-5 and TRBJ1-2; a possible D gene is TRBD1 (5 bases). Germline values: CDR1 MNHEY, CDR2 SVGAGI. Trimming took off 7 bases at V and 2 bases at J, with 11 bases between the two ends. The CDR3 is made up of 13 amino acids. The CDR3 DNA sequence: TGTGCCAGCACCCGATCAGGGAACTATGGCTACACCTTC. Translating it yields CASTRSGNYGYTF.

This clone was found once. The chain links TRBV29-1 to TRBJ2-3; 8 bases are shared with TRBD2. This CDR3 region has 15 residues. Germline trimming cut 7 bases from V and 3 bases from J; bases unmatched to any gene: 12. The germline V gene encodes CDR1 SQVTM and CDR2 ANQGSEA. As DNA, the CDR3 is TGCAGCGCCCGTGGTTGGCGGGGGGCGACAGATACGCAGTATTTT. The encoded protein is CSARGWRGATDTQYF.

The genes are TRBV25-1 and TRBJ1-3, with D uncertain. CDR1 and CDR2 from the germline V gene are MGHDK and SYGVNS. The CDR3 runs to 15 residues. V was pared by 6 bases and J by 0 bases, with 12 bases between. For the CDR3, the DNA is TGTGCCAGCAGGGATCCGGGCGGCTCTGGAAACACCATATATTTT. It encodes CASRDPGGSGNTIYF.

The rearrangement joins TRBV12-5 to TRBJ2-1; 13 positions agree with TRBD2. Losses at the gene ends were 0 bases for V and 0 bases for J; bases not matched to a gene: 5. The length of the CDR3 is 19 residues. Germline V gene data show CDR1 as LGHNT and CDR2 as FRNRAP. The CDR3 region has the DNA TGTGCTAGTGGTTTGGTATCGGGACTAGCGGGGAACTCCTACAATGAGCAGTTCTTC. Protein product: CASGLVSGLAGNSYNEQFF.

The chain employs TRBV19 and TRBJ2-3, with D perhaps matching TRBD1 (6 bases). The ends were cut back, 6 bases at V and 0 bases at J, with 13 bases in the middle. CDR1 is LNHDA, CDR2 SQIVND, per germline (reference sequence). This CDR3 region has 15 residues. The CDR3 here is CASSRDISSTDTQYF. The CDR3 coding sequence is TGTGCCAGTAGCAGGGACATTTCTAGCACAGATACGCAGTATTTT.

The count of this clone is one. This chain uses TRBV30 with TRBJ1-3; 8 bases fit TRBD1. Germline trimming cut 3 bases from V and 2 bases from J; bases unmatched to any gene: 6. This CDR3 region has 15 residues. Germline lookup yields CDR1 GTSNPN and CDR2 SVGIG (reference sequence). The CDR3 spells CAWRQDRVAGNTIYF. CDR3 nucleotides: TGTGCCTGGAGACAGGACAGGGTGGCTGGAAACACCATATATTTT.

The CDR3 DNA sequence: TGTGCCAGCAGCCGGGGACATGGCTTCGGAAACACCATATATTTT. The encoded protein is CASSRGHGFGNTIYF. The chain combines TRBV27 with TRBJ1-3; D perhaps matches TRBD1 (6 bases). This CDR3 contains 15 residues. From germline, CDR1 is MNHEY and CDR2 SMNVEV (reference sequence). Between the trimmed V and J ends, which lost 6 bases and 4 bases, there was a span of 16 bases.

The genes are TRBV5-5 and TRBJ1-4; D not certain. The germline V gene has CDR1 SGHKS and CDR2 YYEKEE (reference sequence). Trimming left V 5 bases short and J 3 bases short, with 8 bases between. The CDR3 contains 13 residues. The CDR3: CASSPGSNEKLFF. DNA for the CDR3: TGTGCCAGCAGTCCGGGATCTAATGAAAAACTGTTTTTT.

This chain uses TRBV7-9 with TRBJ2-5, with a possible D match to TRBD1 (7 bases). The CDR3 covers 16 residues. Germline V gene data show CDR1 as SEHNR and CDR2 as FQNEAQ (reference sequence). The germline V and J ends were trimmed by 5 bases and 4 bases, with 20 bases remaining between them. The chain's CDR3 is CASSRNTQGGGETQYF. The DNA for the CDR3 is TGTGCCAGCAGCCGTAACACCCAGGGGGGAGGAGAGACCCAGTACTTC.

The chain employs TRBV9 and TRBJ2-2; unclear D gene. The CDR3 is 14 residues long. Trimming cost V 0 bases and J 4 bases, with 7 bases left between them. The germline CDR1 and CDR2 sequences are SGDLS and YYNGEE. Written as DNA, the CDR3 is TGTGCCAGCAGCGTAGGTACGGGCACCGGGGAGCTGTTTTTT. Protein sequence: CASSVGTGTGELFF.

V usage is TRBV7-3 and J usage is TRBJ2-1; 9 positions agree with TRBD2. V lost 5 bases to trimming and J lost 6 bases; unmatched junction nucleotides: 8. The CDR3 consists of 15 residues. Germline V gives CDR1 SGHTA, CDR2 FQGTGA. CDR3 sequence: CASSRGGGIGNEQFF. The CDR3 DNA reads TGTGCCAGCAGCCGCGGGGGGGGGATAGGCAATGAGCAGTTCTTC.

This clone was found a few times. The chain links TRBV10-1 to TRBJ1-2; D perhaps matches TRBD1 (6 bases). CDR3 size: 15 residues. Germline-derived CDR1 and CDR2 are WNHNN and SYGVQD (reference sequence). The ends were cut back, 7 bases at V and 0 bases at J, with 15 bases in the middle. CDR3 in DNA: TGCGCCAGCATGGGGGGGGGCAGATCTAACTATGGCTACACCTTC. Protein sequence: CASMGGGRSNYGYTF.

This clone was observed a handful of times. This chain connects TRBV10-3 to TRBJ2-4, with a weak D call TRBD1 (5 bases). The CDR3 spans 13 residues. The V gene's germline CDR1 is ENHRY and CDR2 SYGVKD. Trimming took 3 bases from V and 4 from J, leaving 7 bases between them. The CDR3 sequence: CAISDQGKNIQYF. CDR3 bases: TGTGCCATCAGTGACCAGGGTAAAAACATTCAGTACTTC.

The chain carries TRBV24-1 and TRBJ2-1; D might be TRBD1 (6 bases). The V gene lost 5 bases and the J gene lost 4 bases, with 20 bases spanning the gap. There are 17 residues in the CDR3. CDR1 is KGHDR and CDR2 is SFDVKD in the germline V gene. CDR3 coding DNA: TGTGCCACCAGTGCCCTGACAGGAAAGGGTGGATACAATGAGCAGTTCTTC. Residues: CATSALTGKGGYNEQFF.

The chain joins TRBV6-5 to TRBJ2-7; a possible D gene is TRBD1 (5 bases). The CDR3 covers 15 residues. V shed 7 bases and J shed 0 bases, with 16 bases lying between them. Germline V gene lookup returns CDR1 MNHEY and CDR2 SVGAGI. The CDR3 coding sequence is TGTGCCAGCAAATCGCAACAGGTGACCTCCTACGAGCAGTACGTC. This translates into CASKSQQVTSYEQYV.

J is TRBJ2-7 and V is TRBV6-2 or TRBV6-3; D is ambiguous. This CDR3 region has 13 residues. V lost 5 bases and J 2 bases, leaving 10 bases between the germline ends. CDR1 and CDR2 from the germline V gene are MNHEY and SVGEGT. In nucleotides, the CDR3 is TGTGCCAGCAGTCAAGACAACCCCTACGAGCAGTACGTC. This encodes CASSQDNPYEQYV.

This clone was detected once. The gene calls are TRBV6-6 and TRBJ2-3; possibly TRBD1 or TRBD2 for D (6 bases each). The CDR3 contains 16 residues. Per the germline V gene, CDR1 is MNHNY and CDR2 is SVGAGI (reference sequence). Trimming cost V 1 base and J 1 base, with 12 bases left between them. The CDR3 bases are TGTGCCAGCAGTTACTTTGAGGGGGGAGGCACAGATACGCAGTATTTT. Protein sequence: CASSYFEGGGTDTQYF.

This rearrangement joins TRBV5-1 to TRBJ1-1; D is ambiguous. Trimming pared 0 bases from V and 3 bases from J, leaving 12 bases between. CDR3 length equals 15 residues. Germline V gives CDR1 SGHRS, CDR2 YFSETQ. The CDR3 DNA is TGCGCCAGCAGCTTGGAGGGCCGTCGGGACACTGAAGCTTTCTTT. Its translation is CASSLEGRRDTEAFF.

The V gene is TRBV7-2, the J gene TRBJ2-2; D may be TRBD1 or TRBD2 (6 bases each). The V gene lost 5 bases and the J gene lost 5 bases, with 9 bases spanning the gap. Per the germline V gene, CDR1 is SGHTA and CDR2 is FQGNSA. This CDR3 comprises 13 residues. The CDR3 nucleotides are TGTGCCAGCAGCCTAGGGGGGACCGGGGAGCTGTTTTTT. Amino acid sequence: CASSLGGTGELFF.

The gene calls are TRBV6-5 and TRBJ1-2, with no clear D. The CDR3 sequence is 12 residues long. V lost 6 bases and J 6 bases, leaving 11 bases between the germline ends. Looked up from germline, CDR1 is MNHEY and CDR2 is SVGAGI. This CDR3 reads CASRITPDGYTF. The CDR3 bases are TGTGCCAGCAGAATCACACCGGATGGCTACACCTTC.